These 22 T cell receptor beta chains came from one sample sequenced in a study of read filtering for tumor transcriptome and immune sequencing. Molecular barcoded adaptors covering alpha/delta and beta/gamma chains were used on 400 ng RNA. TCRdb reanalysed the reads using MiXCR and keeps one entry per CDR3 protein. The sample shows more than 55,000 distinct CDR3 sequences, around a fifth of them seen only once. The sequenced sample was a population of CD138-negative cells sorted from bone marrow. The receptors come from a donor at least 40 years old with multiple myeloma.

This clonotype occurred many times. This chain's CDR3 is CASSLGGLAGVETQYF. DNA of the CDR3: TGTGCCAGCAGCTTAGGGGGACTAGCGGGGGTAGAGACCCAGTACTTC. V gene TRBV7-3 combines with J gene TRBJ2-5, with 14 bases lining up with TRBD2. V was clipped by 2 bases and J by 4 bases; unmatched bases: 3. Germline V gene data show CDR1 as SGHTA and CDR2 as FQGTGA. This CDR3 has 16 residues.

This clonotype was seen once. At one boundary the junction diverges from the germline segment, which might be a read error. The chain couples TRBV12-3 or TRBV12-4 to TRBJ1-6; D is unresolved. This CDR3 has 14 amino acids. CDR3 sequence: CASSSGPSNSHLHF. CDR3 bases: TGTGCCAGCAGTTCTGGACCCTCTAATTCACACCTCCACTTT.

This chain connects TRBV29-1 to TRBJ2-5; D remains ambiguous. The CDR3 length is 14 residues. Trimming took off 5 bases at V and 2 bases at J, with 15 bases between the two ends. Germline assignment: CDR1 SQVTM and CDR2 ANQGSEA. The CDR3 loop is CSVLLRLQQETQYF. The DNA for the CDR3 is TGCAGCGTTTTACTCAGACTGCAACAAGAGACCCAGTACTTC.

This clonotype has ten or more counts. The rearrangement joins TRBV6-6 to TRBJ2-4; D gene unclear. The CDR3 totals 13 residues. The V gene's germline CDR1 is MNHNY and CDR2 SVGAGI (reference sequence). V shed 3 bases and J shed 8 bases, with 11 bases lying between them. CDR3 residues: CASSYAVEDIQYF. CDR3 in DNA: TGTGCCAGCAGTTATGCAGTTGAGGACATTCAGTACTTC.

About this clonotype: Because it lacks the conserved phenylalanine or tryptophan at the end, this CDR3 is likely a read error. The chain joins TRBV7-3 to TRBJ2-3, with D tentatively TRBD1 or TRBD2 (6 bases each). V lost 7 bases and J 4 bases, leaving 18 bases between the germline ends. In germline, CDR1 is SGHTA, CDR2 FQGTGA. The CDR3 is made up of 15 amino acids. CDR3 in amino acids: CASNSGLGAADTQYS. Written as DNA, the CDR3 is TGTGCCAGCAACTCGGGACTGGGGGCCGCAGATACGCAGTATTCT.

Points on this clonotype: A much larger clone lies a single base off, so this may be a read error. This rearrangement joins TRBV5-6 to TRBJ2-7; unclear D gene. Germline V gene lookup returns CDR1 SGHDT and CDR2 YYEEEE. This CDR3 comprises 11 residues. The CDR3 spells CASNLSREQYF. DNA for the CDR3: TGTGCCAGCAACTTGTCTCGGGAGCAGTACTTC.

There are many counts of this clonotype. V is TRBV6-1 and J is TRBJ2-5; 12 nucleotides line up with TRBD2. CDR3 length: 19 residues. In germline, CDR1 is MNHNS, CDR2 SASEGT. Trimming took 1 base from V and 5 from J; bases not matched to a gene: 14. The CDR3 is CASSEEAETSGGRRETQYF. The CDR3 region has the DNA TGTGCCAGCAGTGAAGAAGCCGAGACTAGCGGGGGTAGGCGGGAGACCCAGTACTTC.

The sample holds many counts of this clonotype. J is TRBJ2-1 and V is TRBV20-1, with 10 bases fitting TRBD2. The CDR3 is 15 residues long. J was trimmed by 5 bases and V by 5 bases; bases with no gene match: 9. Germline V CDR1 and CDR2: DFQATT, SNEGSKA (reference sequence). Here the CDR3 reads CSARRPGLADNEQFF. CDR3 nucleotide sequence: TGCAGTGCTCGCCGGCCCGGACTAGCGGACAATGAGCAGTTCTTC.

V and J are TRBV5-1 and TRBJ2-7; D is ambiguous. CDR1 and CDR2 from the germline V gene are SGHRS and YFSETQ. Trimming took off 7 bases at V and 3 bases at J, with 14 bases between the two ends. The CDR3 runs to 13 residues. In DNA, the CDR3 is TGCGCCAGCTTAAGGCAGGAGAACTACGAGCAGTACTTC. It translates to CASLRQENYEQYF.

This clonotype occurred many times. This CDR3 is CASSAHRGSSGELFF. The CDR3 coding sequence is TGTGCCAGTAGTGCACACCGGGGAAGCAGCGGGGAGCTGTTTTTT. The chain employs TRBV19 and TRBJ2-2, with D possibly being TRBD2 (5 bases). Between the trimmed V and J ends, which lost 5 bases and 7 bases, there was a span of 17 bases. This CDR3 has 15 residues. Germline V CDR1 and CDR2: LNHDA, SQIVND (reference sequence). The full variable domain, in which reference TRBV19 and TRBJ2-2 provide the parts outside the CDR3, is DGGITQSPKYLFRKEGQNVTLSCEQNLNHDAMYWYRQDPGQGLRLIYYSQIVNDFQKGDIAEGYSVSREKKESFPLTVTSAQKNPTAFYLCASSAHRGSSGELFFGEGSRLTVL.

This clonotype was recorded many times. This sequence joins TRBV7-9 and TRBJ2-7; 8 bases match TRBD1. The CDR3 sequence is 14 residues long. With 1 base clipped from V and 5 bases from J, the junction kept 4 bases outside the gene matches. Germline V CDR1 and CDR2: SEHNR, FQNEAQ (reference sequence). CDR3 protein: CASSLGTGYDEQYF. The CDR3 region has the DNA TGTGCCAGCAGCTTAGGGACAGGGTATGACGAGCAGTACTTC. Variable domain in full (rest from reference TRBV7-9 and TRBJ2-7): DTGVSQNPRHKITKRGQNVTFRCDPISEHNRLYWYRQTLGQGPEFLTYFQNEAQLEKSRLLSDRFSAERPKGSFSTLEIQRTEQGDSAMYLCASSLGTGYDEQYFGPGTRLTVT.

This clonotype occurred many times. V is TRBV2 and J is TRBJ1-1, with unresolved D. Trimming removed 7 bases at V and 3 bases at J, with 12 bases between. Germline assignment: CDR1 SNHLY and CDR2 FYNNEI. The CDR3 has 13 amino acids. Here the CDR3 reads CASTWRRDTEAFF. For the CDR3, the DNA is TGTGCCAGCACGTGGCGTAGGGACACTGAAGCTTTCTTT.

In its sample, this clonotype was seen many times. The rearrangement uses TRBV5-6 and TRBJ2-7; D not resolved. This CDR3 region has 12 residues. Per the germline V gene, CDR1 is SGHDT and CDR2 is YYEEEE. The V end lost 2 bases, the J end lost 7 bases, and 10 bases lay between the germline ends. CDR3 sequence: CASSFMRQEQYF. CDR3 coding DNA: TGTGCCAGCAGCTTTATGAGGCAAGAGCAGTACTTC.

This clonotype was seen more than once but under ten times. The chain carries TRBV12-3 or TRBV12-4 and TRBJ2-3; 9 bases fit TRBD1. Unmatched junction bases numbered 9, after V lost 7 bases and J lost 1 base. The CDR3 contains 16 residues. This CDR3 is CASTFPRDRGTDTQYF. DNA for the CDR3: TGTGCCAGCACCTTCCCCCGGGACAGGGGCACAGATACGCAGTATTTT.

Of note for this clonotype: This may come from a read error, since a much larger clone is one base off. The V and J genes are TRBV19 and TRBJ2-2; 10 positions agree with TRBD1. Germline V gene data show CDR1 as LNHDA and CDR2 as SQIVND (reference sequence). There are 17 residues in the CDR3. In DNA, the CDR3 is TGTGCCACCTCCACACCGGGACAGGGGTTGGACACCGAGGAGCTGTTTTTT. This gives the protein CATSTPGQGLDTEELFF.

Many counts were recorded for this clonotype. V gene TRBV29-1 combines with J gene TRBJ2-1; 10 nucleotides agree with TRBD2. V lost 1 base to trimming and J lost 8 bases; unmatched junction nucleotides: 5. Germline V gene sequence: CDR1 SQVTM, CDR2 ANQGSEA. CDR3 size: 14 residues. CDR3 DNA: TGCAGCGTTGAAGCTAGCGGGAGAGGCGATGAGCAGTTCTTC. Translation: CSVEASGRGDEQFF.

On this clonotype: Germline and junction disagree at one end, which may indicate a read error. V gene TRBV7-2 combines with J gene TRBJ1-1; D is possibly TRBD1 (5 bases). The CDR3 is 13 amino acids. The germline CDR1 and CDR2 sequences are SGHTA and FQGNSA. This chain's CDR3 is CASSFSEDTEAFF. As DNA, the CDR3 is TGTGCCAGCAGCTTCTCGGAGGACACTGAAGCTTTCTTC.

This clonotype was counted ten times or more. This may be a read error, as it is one base from a much larger clone. The chain couples TRBV19 to TRBJ2-1, with no clear D. Germline V CDR1 and CDR2: LNHDA, SQIVND (reference sequence). The CDR3 is made up of 14 amino acids. V was trimmed by 8 bases and J by 3 bases, leaving 14 bases between them. This CDR3 is CASGPQGFYNEQFF. In DNA form, the CDR3 reads TGTGCCAGTGGTCCCCAAGGGTTCTACAATGAGCAGTTCTTC. The full variable domain, in which reference TRBV19 and TRBJ2-1 provide the parts outside the CDR3, is DGGITQSPKYLFRKEGQNVTLSCEQNLNHDAMYWYRQDPGQGLRLIYYSQIVNDFQKGDIAEGYSVSREKKESFPLTVTSAQKNPTAFYLCASGPQGFYNEQFFGPGTRLTVL.

This clonotype was found many times. The rearrangement links TRBV20-1 to TRBJ2-7; 14 bases agree with TRBD2. CDR1 is DFQATT and CDR2 is SNEGSKA in the germline V gene (reference sequence). The CDR3 extends over 17 amino acids. V was pared by 4 bases and J by 5 bases, with 13 bases of the junction left unmatched. The CDR3, as DNA: TGCAGTGCTACCGGGACTAGCGGGAGAAGGGTAGTCAACGAGCAGTACTTC. Encoded protein: CSATGTSGRRVVNEQYF.

This clonotype has at least ten counts. This chain connects TRBV10-3 to TRBJ2-2; 8 bases are shared with TRBD2. This CDR3 is built from 17 residues. Germline values: CDR1 ENHRY, CDR2 SYGVKD. Unmatched junction bases numbered 16, after V lost 8 bases and J lost 5 bases. As DNA, the CDR3 is TGTGCCATCGGTGGTGCGGGGGGCGCGATGGAGACCGGGGAGCTGTTTTTT. Translating it yields CAIGGAGGAMETGELFF.

In regard to this clonotype: A much larger clone sits a single nucleotide away, making a read error possible. The chain carries TRBV30 and TRBJ2-2; D perhaps matches TRBD2 (5 bases). The CDR3 runs 14 residues. Germline values: CDR1 GTSNPN, CDR2 SVGIG (reference sequence). Trimming removed 2 bases from V and 3 bases from J, with 10 bases in between. CDR3 coding DNA: TGTGCCTGGAGTCCAGCGGCCGACACCGGGGAGCTGTTTTTT. It codes for CAWSPAADTGELFF.

This clonotype was counted a single time. With a much larger clone just one base away, this may be a read error. V and J are TRBV20-1 and TRBJ1-1; D perhaps matches TRBD1 (5 bases). The germline V gene has CDR1 DFQATT and CDR2 SNEGSKA (reference sequence). Trimming pared 0 bases from V and 3 bases from J, leaving 17 bases between. The CDR3 consists of 16 residues. The CDR3 DNA follows: TGCAGTGCTAGAGATCCGTTTTTGCAGGGTGACACTGAAGCTTTCTTT. Its translation: CSARDPFLQGDTEAFF.